A selection of T cell receptor beta chains follows, all from one sample in a study of regulatory T cells in long-lasting Graves disease. TCRdb reanalysed the multiplex PCR reads using MiXCR and keeps one entry per CDR3 protein. Among roughly 300,000 distinct CDR3 sequences listed, about 20% were seen once. Sequenced material: peripheral blood mononuclear cells (PBMCs), taken when the disease was refractory, from a patient treated with antithyroid drugs. These receptors all come from a female donor with Graves disease. Each CDR3 is given without its conserved first and last residue. Fields, in order: V gene, CDR3 length, CDR3 protein.

TRBV6-5,14,ASSSRLLKTKNIQY
TRBV7-3,13,ASSLTRGETGELF
TRBV7-8,12,ASRVTGGDYGYT
TRBV4-3,13,ASSQDALARETQY
TRBV7-3,13,ASSREGGSVNEQF
TRBV25-1,10,ASSDLRTEAF
TRBV18,14,ASSPAGLAGGREQY
TRBV11-1,13,ASSLTPTLGSPLH
TRBV7-2,15,ASSRKLQGTGGNTIY
TRBV20-1,13,SARAGTASNQPQH
TRBV28,9,ASSLEFEAF
TRBV3-1,12,ASSQGLLGTEAF
TRBV4-1,13,ASSAPGRTNYGYT
TRBV20-1,12,SAAPGQGAYGYT